The 15 T cell receptor beta chains reported below all come from one sample, sequenced in a study of cytomegalovirus exposure and HLA in healthy donors. Researchers ran the PCR with 60 Vbeta and 13 Jbeta primers. TCRdb's copy holds only in-frame clones and misses some; the assay was immunoSEQ multiplex PCR. Found here are some 180,000 clones, 81% of them singletons; the top ten hold roughly 3.2%. The specimen sequenced was PBMCs. The receptor set was obtained from a man in his forties in good health and CMV-seropositive.

The rearrangement uses TRBV7-9 and TRBJ1-6, with D uncertain. Germline CDR1 and CDR2: SEHNR and FQNEAQ (reference sequence). The CDR3 covers 15 residues. Deletions cut 1 base from V and 0 bases from J, with 4 bases between. CDR3 nucleotides: TGTGCCAGCAGCTTAGGCAGCTCCTATAATTCACCCCTCCACTTT. The encoded protein is CASSLGSSYNSPLHF. Full variable domain (outside the CDR3, taken from reference TRBV7-9 and TRBJ1-6): DTGVSQNPRHKITKRGQNVTFRCDPISEHNRLYWYRQTLGQGPEFLTYFQNEAQLEKSRLLSDRFSAERPKGSFSTLEIQRTEQGDSAMYLCASSLGSSYNSPLHFGNGTRLTVT.

The chain links TRBV6-5 to TRBJ1-1; D is perhaps TRBD1 (5 bases). The CDR3 length is 15 residues. The V and J ends lost 5 bases and 3 bases respectively, with 16 bases between them. The germline V gene encodes CDR1 MNHEY and CDR2 SVGAGI. CDR3: CASSGGFVWDTEAFF. CDR3 in DNA: TGTGCCAGCAGTGGGGGGTTTGTATGGGACACTGAAGCTTTCTTT.

This chain joins TRBV2 and TRBJ2-5, with D perhaps TRBD2 (7 bases). CDR3 length: 12 amino acids. CDR1 is SNHLY, CDR2 FYNNEI, per germline. The V gene lost 7 bases and the J gene lost 5 bases, with 11 bases spanning the gap. CDR3 amino acids: CASTGGDETQYF. CDR3 nucleotide sequence: TGTGCCAGCACGGGGGGCGACGAGACCCAGTACTTC.

V usage is TRBV5-1 and J usage is TRBJ2-3; the match to TRBD1 covers 7 bases. Germline values: CDR1 SGHRS, CDR2 YFSETQ. V lost 4 bases and J lost 1; bases outside the gene matches: 9. The CDR3 extends over 16 amino acids. CDR3 in DNA: TGCGCCAGCAGCCAAAGGACAGGAGCTCGCACAGATACGCAGTATTTT. Translation gives CASSQRTGARTDTQYF.

This clone was seen once. This chain connects TRBV10-3 to TRBJ2-5, with TRBD1 matching 8 bases. The DNA end is more similar to TRBJ2-7, so the J call may be wrong. This CDR3 comprises 15 residues. From germline, CDR1 is ENHRY and CDR2 SYGVKD. In nucleotides, the CDR3 is TGTGCCATCAGTGAGTCGGCCCAGGGGGCGGGCGAGCAGTACTTC. Its translation: CAISESAQGAGEQYF.

The rearrangement links TRBV28 to TRBJ2-7; 7 bases match TRBD2. Germline values: CDR1 MDHEN, CDR2 SYDVKM. With 7 bases clipped from V and 0 bases from J, the junction kept 3 bases outside the gene matches. The CDR3 sequence is 13 residues long. The CDR3, as DNA: TGTGCCAGCACTAGCGGAAGCTCCTACGAGCAGTACTTC. Translation gives CASTSGSSYEQYF.

This clone was seen ten or more times. The chain couples TRBV18 to TRBJ1-1; 7 bases fit TRBD1. CDR1 and CDR2 from the germline V gene are KGHSH and LQKENI. The CDR3 totals 13 residues. The J segment lost 3 bases and the V segment lost 4 bases, leaving 2 bases of the junction unmatched. The CDR3 here is CASSLQGDTEAFF. The CDR3 bases are TGTGCCAGCTCACTGCAGGGGGACACTGAAGCTTTCTTT.

Only one count was recorded for this clone. The chain combines TRBV11-2 with TRBJ2-3; D remains ambiguous. The CDR3 sequence is 14 residues long. V was shortened by 5 bases and J by 2 bases, with 11 bases between the two germline ends. Germline assignment: CDR1 SGHAT and CDR2 FQNNGV. CDR3 protein: CASSKGDSTDTQYF. CDR3 DNA: TGTGCCAGCAGCAAAGGAGACTCCACAGATACGCAGTATTTT.

V and J are TRBV19 and TRBJ1-1; D not certain. Trimming removed 7 bases from V and 0 bases from J, with 12 bases in between. The length of the CDR3 is 14 residues. The germline V gene encodes CDR1 LNHDA and CDR2 SQIVND (reference sequence). Here the CDR3 reads CASTPRGMNTEAFF. CDR3 nucleotides: TGTGCCAGTACGCCCCGGGGTATGAACACTGAAGCTTTCTTT.

The chain joins TRBV5-5 to TRBJ2-5; D not resolved. V lost 0 bases and J 5 bases, leaving 17 bases between the germline ends. The germline V gene has CDR1 SGHKS and CDR2 YYEKEE (reference sequence). There are 16 residues in the CDR3. The DNA of the CDR3 is TGTGCCAGCAGCTTGGGGTCTAGTGGTGGTCGGGAGACCCAGTACTTC. Translation gives CASSLGSSGGRETQYF.

The rearrangement links TRBV5-8 to TRBJ2-3; 10 nucleotides align to TRBD1. There are 16 residues in the CDR3. Germline loops: CDR1 SGHTS, CDR2 YDEGEE. Unmatched junction bases numbered 13, after V lost 4 bases and J lost 8 bases. DNA for the CDR3: TGTGCCAGCAGCGCCCCGGGGACAGGGGAACTTGGTACGCAGTATTTT. Its translation is CASSAPGTGELGTQYF.

The chain combines TRBV19 with TRBJ1-5; 10 nucleotides agree with TRBD1. The ends lost 6 bases at V and 6 bases at J; junction bases unmatched: 5. CDR1 is LNHDA and CDR2 is SQIVND in the germline V gene (reference sequence). The length of the CDR3 is 14 residues. CDR3 bases: TGTGCCAGTAGCACGACAGGGGGCGGTCAGCCCCAGCATTTT. Its protein is CASSTTGGGQPQHF.

The chain couples TRBV5-1 to TRBJ2-2; possibly TRBD1 for D (5 bases). Germline CDR1 and CDR2: SGHRS and YFSETQ. Trimming pared 0 bases from V and 4 bases from J, leaving 13 bases between. The CDR3 length is 16 residues. The CDR3 sequence is CASSLGGRALTGELFF. The CDR3 bases are TGCGCCAGCAGCTTGGGTGGCAGGGCACTCACCGGGGAGCTGTTTTTT.

The V call is TRBV11-3, the J call TRBJ2-1, with 11 nucleotides matching TRBD2. V lost 5 bases and J lost 5; bases outside the gene matches: 5. The CDR3 is 15 residues long. CDR1 and CDR2 (germline): SGHNT, YENEEA. CDR3 loop: CASSPLAGGHNEQFF. The CDR3 DNA follows: TGTGCCAGCAGCCCTCTAGCGGGAGGCCACAATGAGCAGTTCTTC.

The rearrangement uses TRBV7-3 and TRBJ2-1; 8 bases line up with TRBD2. Germline CDR1 is SGHTA and CDR2 is FQGTGA. The CDR3 consists of 16 residues. The J segment lost 3 bases and the V segment lost 0 bases, leaving 4 bases of the junction unmatched. In nucleotides, the CDR3 is TGTGCCAGCAGCTTAACGTTACGGGGGGGCTACAATGAGCAGTTCTTC. Translation gives CASSLTLRGGYNEQFF.